The 22 T cell receptor beta chains below come from one sample, sequenced in a study of T cells in tumors after PD-1 blockade. Produced via immunoSEQ multiplex PCR; TCRdb's table is partial and in-frame only. The table records about 60,000 clones, around two thirds of them present only once. The source was PBMCs, collected after anti-PD-1 treatment. All receptors come from a human donor with basal cell carcinoma.

This clone was recorded once. Here the CDR3 DNA reads TGTGCCAGTAGTATATGGACAGAAAATTCATATGGCTACACCTTC. Protein product: CASSIWTENSYGYTF. The V gene is TRBV19, the J gene TRBJ1-2, with D perhaps TRBD1 (6 bases). V lost 2 bases to trimming and J lost 5 bases, with 15 bases between them. Germline lookup yields CDR1 LNHDA and CDR2 SQIVND (reference sequence). This CDR3 contains 15 residues.

This sequence joins TRBV30 and TRBJ2-2; 7 nucleotides align to TRBD1. Trimming took 0 bases from V and 5 from J; bases not matched to a gene: 6. Germline V lookup: CDR1 GTSNPN, CDR2 SVGIG (reference sequence). The CDR3 is 15 residues long. For the CDR3, the DNA is TGTGCCTGGAGTGTACGAGACAGGGATACCGGGGAGCTGTTTTTT. Protein product: CAWSVRDRDTGELFF.

The rearrangement joins TRBV29-1 to TRBJ2-3, with TRBD2 identical over 7 bases. The CDR3 spans 12 residues. From germline, CDR1 is SQVTM and CDR2 ANQGSEA. Trimming removed 3 bases from V and 6 bases from J; junction bases left unmatched: 3. The CDR3 here is CSVEGGGDTQYF. Written as DNA, the CDR3 is TGCAGCGTTGAGGGGGGAGGGGATACGCAGTATTTT.

On this clone: This same CDR3 is encoded by further DNA sequences in the sample. CDR3 sequence (DNA): TGTGCCAGCAGTTTAGGGTACGAGCAGTACTTC. This encodes CASSLGYEQYF. This chain joins TRBV12-3 or TRBV12-4 and TRBJ2-7; D remains unclear. The CDR3 sequence is 11 residues long. Trimming removed 1 base from V and 4 bases from J, with 2 bases in between.

Regarding this clone: At one end the junction does not follow the germline gene, possibly because of a read error. The chain couples TRBV7-9 to TRBJ1-2, with a possible D match to TRBD1 (5 bases). The germline V gene has CDR1 SEHNR and CDR2 FQNEAQ (reference sequence). This CDR3 spans 11 amino acids. CDR3 sequence (DNA): TGTGCCAGCAGCTCGGAGGGGACTGATCACTTC. Translated: CASSSEGTDHF.

This clone appeared once. The chain joins TRBV2 to TRBJ2-7; 11 bases match TRBD2. V dropped 3 bases and J dropped 0; count of bases not matched to a gene: 4. From germline, CDR1 is SNHLY and CDR2 FYNNEI. The CDR3 runs 16 residues. The chain's CDR3 is CASSDPGTSGSYEQYF. As DNA, the CDR3 is TGTGCCAGCAGTGACCCTGGGACTAGCGGCTCCTACGAGCAGTACTTC.

This clone is a singleton in its sample. The CDR3: CASSYGYSSYNEQFF. In DNA form, the CDR3 reads TGTGCCAGTAGCTACGGGTATAGCTCCTACAATGAGCAGTTCTTC. The chain recombines TRBV19 with TRBJ2-1, with D unclear. This CDR3 comprises 15 residues. Trimming shortened V by 6 bases and J by 0 bases, and 12 bases separated the two germline ends. Germline assignment: CDR1 LNHDA and CDR2 SQIVND (reference sequence).

The J gene is TRBJ1-1, the V gene TRBV7-2; no firm D call. The germline V and J ends were trimmed by 2 bases and 3 bases, with 7 bases remaining between them. From germline, CDR1 is SGHTA and CDR2 FQGNSA. The CDR3 contains 13 residues. As DNA, the CDR3 is TGTGCCAGCAGCTTACTCAGTGACACTGAAGCTTTCTTT. It specifies CASSLLSDTEAFF.

On this clone itself: At one of its ends the junction is not consistent with the germline gene, which may arise from a read error. The chain is built from TRBV7-7 and TRBJ2-5; D may be TRBD1 (6 bases). CDR1 is SSHAT, CDR2 FNYEAQ, per germline (reference sequence). The CDR3 contains 15 residues. CDR3 residues: CASSLESGQGETQYF. DNA of the CDR3: TGTGCTAGCAGCTTAGAATCTGGGCAGGGGGAGACCCAGTACTTC.

This chain connects TRBV6-1 to TRBJ1-1; D is uncertain. Trimming cost V 1 base and J 0 bases, with 9 bases left between them. This CDR3 has 15 residues. From germline, CDR1 is MNHNS and CDR2 SASEGT. As DNA, the CDR3 is TGTGCCAGCAGTGAAGAGGGCCTCATGAACACTGAAGCTTTCTTT. It encodes CASSEEGLMNTEAFF.

The rearrangement links TRBV4-2 to TRBJ1-2; D is possibly TRBD1 (6 bases). Trimming stripped 0 bases from V and 7 bases from J, with 36 bases between. The germline CDR1 and CDR2 sequences are LGHNA and YNFKEQ. CDR3 length: 22 residues. CDR3 in amino acids: CASSQDKNLRPRGGPQGIGYTF. CDR3 sequence (DNA): TGTGCCAGCAGCCAAGACAAGAACCTCCGCCCCCGCGGGGGGCCGCAGGGGATTGGCTACACCTTC.

CDR3 loop: CAISAGTGGRNEQFF. In DNA form, the CDR3 reads TGTGCCATCAGCGCCGGGACAGGGGGCCGGAATGAGCAGTTCTTC. The chain uses TRBV10-3 and TRBJ2-1; TRBD1 matches 12 bases. Germline lookup yields CDR1 ENHRY and CDR2 SYGVKD. The CDR3 length is 15 residues. V dropped 6 bases and J dropped 7; count of bases not matched to a gene: 7.

The chain is built from TRBV5-1 and TRBJ1-1; weak D call: TRBD1 (5 bases). Germline lookup yields CDR1 SGHRS and CDR2 YFSETQ. V was shortened by 4 bases and J by 8 bases, with 18 bases between the two germline ends. This CDR3 has 14 amino acids. CDR3 residues: CASSRVADSPEAFF. The CDR3 DNA follows: TGCGCCAGCAGCCGCGTGGCAGACAGTCCCGAAGCTTTCTTT.

The count of this clone is one. The rearrangement joins TRBV4-1 to TRBJ2-4; the match to TRBD1 covers 9 bases. The ends lost 4 bases at V and 3 bases at J; junction bases unmatched: 7. CDR1 and CDR2 from the germline V gene are MGHRA and YSYEKL. There are 16 residues in the CDR3. The CDR3 spells CASSPRQGDVKNIQYF. DNA for the CDR3: TGCGCCAGCAGCCCTAGACAGGGGGATGTCAAAAACATTCAGTACTTC.

A few counts support this clone. The chain couples TRBV27 to TRBJ1-2, with D maybe TRBD1 (5 bases). Germline V CDR1 and CDR2: MNHEY, SMNVEV (reference sequence). V lost 4 bases to trimming and J lost 8 bases, with 23 bases between them. This CDR3 is 16 amino acids long. The DNA for the CDR3 is TGTGCCAGCAGTTCCGCCCCGGGTCGAGGGGATAACGGCTACACCTTC. As protein: CASSSAPGRGDNGYTF.

This clone was observed a single time. V gene TRBV2 combines with J gene TRBJ1-4; 7 nucleotides agree with TRBD1. CDR3 length: 16 residues. Germline values: CDR1 SNHLY, CDR2 FYNNEI. V lost 4 bases to trimming and J lost 1 base; unmatched junction nucleotides: 6. In DNA form, the CDR3 reads TGTGCCAGCAGTGGACCCAGGGGGAGAACTAATGAAAAACTGTTTTTT. This encodes CASSGPRGRTNEKLFF. Full variable domain (missing parts from reference TRBV2 and TRBJ1-4): EPEVTQTPSHQVTQMGQEVILRCVPISNHLYFYWYRQILGQKVEFLVSFYNNEISEKSEIFDDQFSVERPDGSNFTLKIRSTKLEDSAMYFCASSGPRGRTNEKLFFGSGTQLSVL.

V usage is TRBV7-9 and J usage is TRBJ2-5; 8 bases are a match to TRBD1. Germline V gives CDR1 SEHNR, CDR2 FQNEAQ (reference sequence). V was pared by 4 bases and J by 4 bases, with 8 bases of the junction left unmatched. The CDR3 has 15 amino acids. CDR3 bases: TGTGCCAGCAGCTCAGGACAGGGCAGACCAGAGACCCAGTACTTC. It encodes CASSSGQGRPETQYF.

The chain combines TRBV6-6 with TRBJ2-3, with 8 nucleotides matching TRBD1. This CDR3 is 16 amino acids long. With V trimmed by 10 bases and J by 0 bases, 12 bases remained unmatched. Germline loops: CDR1 MNHNY, CDR2 SVGAGI (reference sequence). The CDR3 DNA sequence: TGTGCCACCCCGAAGGACAGGGCAATGAGCACAGATACGCAGTATTTT. Its translation: CATPKDRAMSTDTQYF.

The chain has TRBV7-2 and TRBJ2-5; TRBD1 or TRBD2 may be the D gene (5 bases each). The V end lost 4 bases, the J end lost 5 bases, and 14 bases lay between the germline ends. The germline CDR1 and CDR2 sequences are SGHTA and FQGNSA. The CDR3 runs 14 residues. The CDR3 coding sequence is TGTGCCAGCAGCTCAGATAGAGGGGTGGAGACCCAGTACTTC. Protein sequence: CASSSDRGVETQYF.

The V call is TRBV30, the J call TRBJ2-7, with D perhaps TRBD1 (6 bases). The CDR3 runs to 18 residues. The V gene's germline CDR1 is GTSNPN and CDR2 SVGIG (reference sequence). V dropped 2 bases and J dropped 0 bases, with 23 bases sitting between them. As DNA, the CDR3 is TGTGCCTGGAGTCGGACAGCCGGCCGATGGGGCAGCTCCTACGAGCAGTACTTC. This codes for CAWSRTAGRWGSSYEQYF.

The chain combines TRBV10-3 with TRBJ2-7; D remains unclear. Deletions cut 8 bases from V and 7 bases from J, with 18 bases between. Germline CDR1 is ENHRY and CDR2 is SYGVKD. CDR3 length: 13 residues. The CDR3 reads CAISPVLSTEQYF. The CDR3 DNA is TGTGCCATCTCTCCTGTACTTTCTACTGAGCAGTACTTC.

On this clone itself: This specimen includes other DNA sequences encoding the same CDR3. The chain carries TRBV3-1 (or the pseudogene TRBV3-2) and TRBJ2-7; D may correspond to TRBD1 or TRBD2 (5 bases each). The ends were cut back, 3 bases at V and 5 bases at J, with 5 bases in the middle. Per germline, CDR1 LGHDT and CDR2 YNNKEL (reference sequence). The CDR3 length is 11 residues. CDR3 nucleotides: TGTGCCAGCAGCCAGGGGGACGAGCAGTACTTC. It translates to CASSQGDEQYF.